This TCR beta chain originates from a study of cytomegalovirus exposure and HLA in healthy donors. Regarding the study as a whole: Fewer N-insertions than the roughly 670-donor mean were reportedly shown by an Asian-associated ancestry cluster in a later analysis.

With 60 Vbeta and 13 Jbeta primers, the PCR was carried out. The repertoire was sequenced with immunoSEQ multiplex PCR; TCRdb's copy has only in-frame clones and lacks some. Seen here are around 100,000 clones, around 74% observed once, and the top ten hold roughly 2%. Comment on this clone: Antigen: not known.

This CDR3 region has 16 residues. CDR1 is SNHLY, CDR2 FYNNEI, per germline. Trimming took 5 bases from V and 0 from J; bases not matched to a gene: 4. The sequenced sample consisted of PBMCs. This TCR was sampled from a woman aged 40 to 55 in good health and CMV-seronegative. J is TRBJ2-2 and V is TRBV2; TRBD1 matches at 9 bases. Here the CDR3 reads CASSLTGGANTGELFF. CDR3 sequence (DNA): TGTGCCAGCAGTTTAACAGGGGGCGCGAACACCGGGGAGCTGTTTTTT.